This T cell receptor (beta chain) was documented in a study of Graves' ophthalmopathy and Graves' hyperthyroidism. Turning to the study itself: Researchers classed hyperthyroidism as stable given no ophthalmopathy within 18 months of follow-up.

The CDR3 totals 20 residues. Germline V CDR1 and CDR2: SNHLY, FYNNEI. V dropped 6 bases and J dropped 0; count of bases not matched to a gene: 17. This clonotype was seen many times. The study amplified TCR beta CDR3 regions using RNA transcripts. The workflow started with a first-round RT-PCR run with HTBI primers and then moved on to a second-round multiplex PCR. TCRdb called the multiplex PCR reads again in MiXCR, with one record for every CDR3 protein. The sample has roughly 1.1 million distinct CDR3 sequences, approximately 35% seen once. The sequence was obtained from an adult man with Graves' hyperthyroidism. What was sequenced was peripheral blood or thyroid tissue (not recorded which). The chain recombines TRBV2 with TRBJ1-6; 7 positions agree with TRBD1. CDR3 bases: TGTGCCAGCAGCCGAGGGACAGCGAAAGGAGCCAGCTCCTATAATTCACCCCTCCACTTT. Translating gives CASSRGTAKGASSYNSPLHF.